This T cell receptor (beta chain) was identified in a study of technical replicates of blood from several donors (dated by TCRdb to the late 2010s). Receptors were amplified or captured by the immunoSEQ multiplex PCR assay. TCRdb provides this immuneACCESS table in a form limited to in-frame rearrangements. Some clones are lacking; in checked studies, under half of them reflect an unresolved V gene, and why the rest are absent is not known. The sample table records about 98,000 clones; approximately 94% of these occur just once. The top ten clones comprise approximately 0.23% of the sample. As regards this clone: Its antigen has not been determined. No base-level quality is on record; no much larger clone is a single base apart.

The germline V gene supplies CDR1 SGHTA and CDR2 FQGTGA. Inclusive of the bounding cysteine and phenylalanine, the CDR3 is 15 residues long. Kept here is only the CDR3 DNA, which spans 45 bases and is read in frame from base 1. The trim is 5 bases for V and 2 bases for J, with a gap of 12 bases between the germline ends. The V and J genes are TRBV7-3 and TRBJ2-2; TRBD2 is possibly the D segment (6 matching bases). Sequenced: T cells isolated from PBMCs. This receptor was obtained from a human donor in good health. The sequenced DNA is TGTGCCAGCAGCCCGGGACTGCCAAACACCGGGGAGCTGTTTTTT. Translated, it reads CASSPGLPNTGELFF.